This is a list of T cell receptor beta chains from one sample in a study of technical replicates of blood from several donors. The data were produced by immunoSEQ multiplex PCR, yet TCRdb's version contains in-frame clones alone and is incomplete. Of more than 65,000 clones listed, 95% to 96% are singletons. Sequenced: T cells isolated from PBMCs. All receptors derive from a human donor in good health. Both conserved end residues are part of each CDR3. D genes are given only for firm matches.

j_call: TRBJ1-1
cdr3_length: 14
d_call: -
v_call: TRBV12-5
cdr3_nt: TGTGCTAGTGGTTTGTCAGGGTTGAACACTGAAGCTTTCTTT
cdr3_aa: CASGLSGLNTEAFF

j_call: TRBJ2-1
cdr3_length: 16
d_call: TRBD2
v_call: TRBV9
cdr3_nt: TGTGCCAGCAGCGTAGGTGCTAGCGGGACATACAATGAGCAGTTCTTC
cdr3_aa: CASSVGASGTYNEQFF

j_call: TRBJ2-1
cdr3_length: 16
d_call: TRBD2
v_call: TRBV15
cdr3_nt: TGTGCCACCAGCAGACCCCCCCCGGGAGGGTACAATGAGCAGTTCTTC
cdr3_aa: CATSRPPPGGYNEQFF

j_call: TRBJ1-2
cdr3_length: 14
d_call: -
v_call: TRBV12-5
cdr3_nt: TGTGCTAGTGGTTTCGACGGAGCTAACTATGGCTACACCTTC
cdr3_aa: CASGFDGANYGYTF

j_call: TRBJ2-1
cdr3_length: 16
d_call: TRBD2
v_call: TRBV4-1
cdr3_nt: TGCGCCAGCAGCCAAGGAGCTAGCGGGTACTATAATGAGCAGTTCTTC
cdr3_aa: CASSQGASGYYNEQFF

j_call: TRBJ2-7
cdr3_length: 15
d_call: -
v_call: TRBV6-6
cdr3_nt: TGTGCCAGCAGTACCTCCGTCAGGGTGGATTACGAGCAGTACTTC
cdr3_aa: CASSTSVRVDYEQYF

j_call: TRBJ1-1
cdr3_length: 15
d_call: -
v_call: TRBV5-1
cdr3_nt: TGCGCCAGCAGCTTGGGGGACAAAGTAGTAACTGAAGCTTTCTTT
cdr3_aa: CASSLGDKVVTEAFF

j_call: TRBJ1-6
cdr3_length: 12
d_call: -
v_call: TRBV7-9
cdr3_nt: TGTGCCAGCACTCCCCTGGCTTCACCCCTCCACTTT
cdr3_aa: CASTPLASPLHF

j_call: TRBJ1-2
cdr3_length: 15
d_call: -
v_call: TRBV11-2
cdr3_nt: TGTGCCAGCAGCCCCCTTCAGGGAACTCTCTATGGCTACACCTTC
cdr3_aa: CASSPLQGTLYGYTF

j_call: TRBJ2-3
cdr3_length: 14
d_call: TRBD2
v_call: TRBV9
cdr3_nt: TGTGCCAGCAATATCCCGGGACTAACAGATACGCAGTATTTT
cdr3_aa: CASNIPGLTDTQYF

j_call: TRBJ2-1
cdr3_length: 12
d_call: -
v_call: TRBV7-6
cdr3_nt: TGTGCCAGCAGCCCAGGTTCTAATGAGCAGTTCTTC
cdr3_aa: CASSPGSNEQFF

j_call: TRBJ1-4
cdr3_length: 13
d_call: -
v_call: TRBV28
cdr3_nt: TGTGCCAGCAGTTTAACAGCTAATGAAAAACTGTTTTTT
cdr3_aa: CASSLTANEKLFF

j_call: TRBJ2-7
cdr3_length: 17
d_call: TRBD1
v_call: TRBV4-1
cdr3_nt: TGCGCCAGCAGCCATCTCACAGCAGGACAGGGGCTACGCGAGCAGTACTTC
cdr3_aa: CASSHLTAGQGLREQYF